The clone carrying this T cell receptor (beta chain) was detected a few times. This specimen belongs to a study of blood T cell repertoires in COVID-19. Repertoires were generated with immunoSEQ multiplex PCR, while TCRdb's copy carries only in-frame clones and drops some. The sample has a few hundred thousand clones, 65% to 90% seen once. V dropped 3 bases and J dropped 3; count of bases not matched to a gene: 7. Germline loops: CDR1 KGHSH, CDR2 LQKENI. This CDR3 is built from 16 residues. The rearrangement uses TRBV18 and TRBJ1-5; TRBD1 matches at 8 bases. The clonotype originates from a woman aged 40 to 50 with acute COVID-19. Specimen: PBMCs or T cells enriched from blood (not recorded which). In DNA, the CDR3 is TGTGCCAGCTCACCTTTTGGGACAGGCAACAATCAGCCCCAGCATTTT. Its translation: CASSPFGTGNNQPQHF.